Listed below are T cell receptor beta chains from one sample, sequenced in a study of T cells in Graves' hyperthyroidism and ophthalmopathy. Each CDR3 protein is one row after TCRdb ran MiXCR on the multiplex PCR reads. This sample has a few hundred thousand distinct CDR3 sequences, with approximately 17% found just once. Sequenced input: blood. The receptors were sampled from a man in his late teens or twenties with Graves' ophthalmopathy. Each CDR3 is given with its conserved first and last residue. The order of the fields is J gene, V gene, D gene, clone size, CDR3 protein, CDR3 DNA. A D gene is named only where the DNA matches it firmly. Rows give clone size only sometimes, using once, few, many, or a class for an expanded clone.

>TRBJ1-6|TRBV3-1|TRBD1|-
CASSQVRGPSISPLHF
TGTGCCAGCAGCCAAGTGAGGGGGCCGAGTATTTCACCCCTCCACTTT
>TRBJ2-7|TRBV20-1|-|many
CSAIFDSSYEQYF
TGCAGTGCCATCTTCGACAGTTCCTACGAGCAGTACTTC
>TRBJ2-7|TRBV6-5|-|many
CASSYSGSSYEQYF
TGTGCCAGCAGTTACTCTGGCAGCTCCTACGAGCAGTACTTC
>TRBJ2-7|TRBV9|TRBD1|many
CASSARDSSSYEQYF
TGTGCCAGCAGCGCCCGGGACAGTAGCTCCTACGAGCAGTACTTC
>TRBJ2-7|TRBV6-1|-|many
CASSGVTVPYEQYF
TGTGCCAGCAGTGGCGTGACCGTCCCTTACGAGCAGTACTTC
>TRBJ2-7|TRBV11-2|-|few
CASSPLGQSAISYEQYF
TGTGCCAGCAGCCCCCTTGGGCAGAGCGCGATTTCCTACGAGCAGTACTTC
>TRBJ1-1|TRBV15|-|-
CATSRGGRGGTEAFF
TGTGCCACCAGCAGAGGCGGCAGGGGAGGAACTGAAGCTTTCTTT
>TRBJ2-3|TRBV6-1|TRBD1|many
CASSDGTGETDTQYF
TGTGCCAGCAGTGATGGGACAGGGGAAACAGATACGCAGTATTTT
>TRBJ2-5|TRBV5-1|TRBD1|-
CASSPPSGGGETQYF
TGCGCCAGCAGCCCCCCATCAGGGGGCGGCGAGACCCAGTACTTC
>TRBJ1-2|TRBV20-1|-|-
CSALVPGTSYGYTF
TGCAGTGCTTTAGTTCCCGGGACTTCATATGGCTACACCTTC
>TRBJ2-3|TRBV10-3|-|-
CATRAETDTQYF
TGTGCCACGCGGGCGGAGACAGATACGCAGTATTTT
>TRBJ2-1|TRBV3-1|-|many
CASSQDWGEASYNEQFF
TGTGCCAGCAGCCAAGATTGGGGAGAGGCTTCCTACAATGAGCAGTTCTTC
>TRBJ1-6|TRBV7-3|TRBD1|-
CASSSRQGASPLHF
TGTGCCAGCAGCTCTCGACAGGGGGCCTCACCCCTCCACTTT
>TRBJ2-7|TRBV28|-|many
CASHPLSDAYEQYF
TGTGCCAGCCATCCGCTGTCCGACGCCTACGAGCAGTACTTC
>TRBJ2-3|TRBV24-1|-|-
CATSDSTSSITDTQYF
TGTGCCACCAGTGATTCAACTAGCTCCATTACAGATACGCAGTATTTT
>TRBJ2-1|TRBV7-9|-|many
CASSSDWLTYNEQFF
TGTGCCAGCAGCTCGGACTGGCTTACCTACAATGAGCAGTTCTTC
>TRBJ2-1|TRBV2|TRBD2|many
CASGGSGGALNEQFF
TGTGCCAGCGGAGGTAGCGGGGGGGCCCTAAATGAGCAGTTCTTC
>TRBJ2-7|TRBV28|-|many
CASRPLGGSYEQYF
TGTGCCAGCAGACCCCTGGGTGGCTCCTACGAGCAGTACTTC
>TRBJ1-2|TRBV4-1|-|few
CASSQVVVNYGYTF
TGCGCCAGCAGCCAAGTCGTAGTGAACTATGGCTACACCTTC
>TRBJ1-2|TRBV24-1|-|-
CATSEGGGRNGYTF
TGTGCCACCAGTGAAGGGGGAGGTCGCAATGGCTACACCTTC
>TRBJ2-6|TRBV11-2|-|few
CASSGGPVAGANVLTF
TGTGCCAGCAGCGGGGGACCGGTGGCTGGGGCCAACGTCCTGACTTTC
>TRBJ2-5|TRBV18|-|many
CASSPPWRQETQYF
TGTGCCAGCTCACCACCGTGGCGGCAAGAGACCCAGTACTTC
>TRBJ2-7|TRBV5-1|-|-
CASSAAGSSYEQYF
TGCGCCAGCAGCGCGGCGGGTTCGAGCTACGAGCAGTACTTC
>TRBJ2-5|TRBV5-1|-|-
CASSPDFQETQYF
TGCGCCAGCAGCCCGGACTTCCAAGAGACCCAGTACTTC
>TRBJ2-3|TRBV11-2|-|-
CASSYLKAGQSTDTQYF
TGTGCCAGCAGCTACCTAAAGGCGGGGCAAAGCACAGATACGCAGTATTTT
>TRBJ1-1|TRBV12-3/TRBV12-4|TRBD1|many
CASSYRDRGASEAFF
TGTGCCAGCAGTTACCGGGACAGGGGAGCTTCTGAAGCTTTCTTT
>TRBJ2-7|TRBV7-9|TRBD2|-
CASRGRGDATYEQYF
TGTGCCAGCAGAGGGAGGGGCGACGCGACCTACGAGCAGTACTTC
>TRBJ2-3|TRBV11-2|-|many
CASSLGLGPDTQYF
TGTGCCAGCAGCTTAGGGCTGGGCCCAGATACGCAGTATTTT
>TRBJ1-5|TRBV20-1|TRBD1|-
CSASMGQELNQPQHF
TGCAGTGCTTCCATGGGACAGGAGCTTAATCAGCCCCAGCATTTT
>TRBJ2-7|TRBV28|-|many
CASSNPTGTGGGEQYF
TGTGCCAGCAGCAATCCAACCGGGACTGGGGGTGGGGAGCAGTACTTC
>TRBJ1-1|TRBV27|-|many
CASSLEGSWTEAFF
TGTGCCAGCAGTTTGGAGGGTAGTTGGACTGAAGCTTTCTTT
>TRBJ2-2|TRBV6-1|TRBD2|few
CASSRQLAGGSSGELFF
TGTGCCAGCAGTCGTCAACTAGCGGGGGGGTCCTCCGGGGAGCTGTTTTTT
>TRBJ2-3|TRBV12-3/TRBV12-4|TRBD1|many
CASSVQGLADTQYF
TGTGCCAGCAGTGTACAGGGGTTGGCAGATACGCAGTATTTT
>TRBJ1-6|TRBV3-1|-|many
CASSFRDNSPLHF
TGTGCCAGCAGCTTTCGGGATAATTCACCCCTCCACTTT
>TRBJ2-3|TRBV3-1|TRBD2|once
CASSQDGASGGAWADTQYF
TGTGCCAGCAGCCAAGATGGGGCTAGCGGGGGGGCATGGGCAGATACGCAGTATTTT
>TRBJ2-1|TRBV20-1|-|-
CSAPRGDGEQFF
TGCAGTGCTCCCAGGGGGGACGGTGAGCAGTTCTTC
>TRBJ1-6|TRBV14|TRBD1|-
CASSQAIRGLTYNSPLHF
TGTGCCAGCAGCCAAGCGATCAGGGGGCTCACCTATAATTCACCCCTCCACTTT
>TRBJ2-5|TRBV2|TRBD1|-
CASSPGTGEGETQYF
TGTGCCAGCAGTCCCGGGACAGGGGAAGGAGAGACCCAGTACTTC
>TRBJ2-1|TRBV7-3|TRBD2|-
CASTTSGEQDTPENEQFF
TGTGCCAGCACCACTAGCGGGGAACAGGACACCCCGGAGAATGAGCAGTTCTTC
>TRBJ1-6|TRBV2|-|many
CASSEAFTPLHF
TGTGCCAGCAGTGAAGCGTTTACACCCCTCCACTTT
>TRBJ1-6|TRBV6-2/TRBV6-3|-|-
CAGSLLTGGGSPLHF
TGTGCCGGCAGTCTCCTTACTGGAGGGGGATCACCCCTCCACTTT
>TRBJ1-5|TRBV19|-|-
CASSPGCNQPQHF
TGTGCCAGTTCCCCGGGGTGCAATCAGCCCCAGCATTTT
>TRBJ2-7|TRBV3-1|TRBD2|few
CASSQGWSSGEYEQYF
TGTGCCAGCAGCCAAGGATGGTCTAGCGGGGAGTACGAGCAGTACTTC
>TRBJ1-5|TRBV19|-|few
CASTLNGLLGGQPQHF
TGTGCCAGTACTCTAAATGGCCTCCTGGGGGGTCAGCCCCAGCATTTT
>TRBJ2-7|TRBV9|-|few
CASSPPQGYEQYF
TGTGCCAGCAGCCCCCCGCAGGGTTACGAGCAGTACTTC
>TRBJ2-1|TRBV30|-|once
CAWSSSYNEQFF
TGTGCCTGGAGCAGCTCCTACAATGAGCAGTTCTTC
>TRBJ2-4|TRBV20-1|-|-
CSARSRRDRLAKNIQYF
TGCAGTGCTAGATCGCGGAGGGACCGACTAGCCAAAAACATTCAGTACTTC
>TRBJ1-2|TRBV7-9|-|few
CASSFSASRGYTF
TGTGCCAGCAGCTTCTCCGCAAGTAGAGGCTACACCTTC
>TRBJ2-1|TRBV30|-|-
CAWSVRFNEQFF
TGTGCCTGGAGTGTGAGGTTCAATGAGCAGTTCTTC
>TRBJ1-1|TRBV5-4|-|-
CASSLEAGLLGGTEAFF
TGTGCCAGCAGCTTGGAGGCAGGGTTACTTGGGGGGACTGAAGCTTTCTTT
>TRBJ2-7|TRBV27|-|many
CASGQFYEQYF
TGTGCCAGCGGACAGTTCTACGAGCAGTACTTC
>TRBJ1-1|TRBV3-1|-|many
CASRSPLNTEAFF
TGTGCCAGCAGGTCCCCACTGAACACTGAAGCTTTCTTT
>TRBJ2-5|TRBV6-1|TRBD1|few
CASSGTGGWETQYF
TGTGCCAGCAGTGGAACAGGGGGCTGGGAGACCCAGTACTTC
>TRBJ2-5|TRBV6-6|-|few
CASSYSIGGGVQETQYF
TGTGCCAGCAGTTACTCGATCGGTGGAGGGGTCCAAGAGACCCAGTACTTC
>TRBJ2-3|TRBV20-1|-|many
CSARFGGWTDTQYF
TGCAGTGCTAGATTTGGGGGGTGGACAGATACGCAGTATTTT
>TRBJ1-3|TRBV5-8|-|-
CASSLSQGSGNTIYF
TGTGCCAGCAGCTTATCACAGGGAAGTGGAAACACCATATATTTT
>TRBJ2-1|TRBV20-1|-|many
CSARAPREILIYNEQFF
TGCAGTGCTAGAGCACCCCGCGAAATCCTAATTTACAATGAGCAGTTCTTC